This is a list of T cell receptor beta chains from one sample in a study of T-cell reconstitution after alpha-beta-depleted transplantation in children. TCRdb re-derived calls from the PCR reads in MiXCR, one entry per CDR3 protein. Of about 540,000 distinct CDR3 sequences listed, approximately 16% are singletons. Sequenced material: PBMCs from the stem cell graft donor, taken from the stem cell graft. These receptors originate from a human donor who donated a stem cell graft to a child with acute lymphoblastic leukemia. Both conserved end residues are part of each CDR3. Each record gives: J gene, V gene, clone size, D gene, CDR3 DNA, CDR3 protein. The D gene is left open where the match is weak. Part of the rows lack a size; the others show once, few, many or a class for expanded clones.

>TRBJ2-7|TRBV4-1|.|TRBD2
TGCGCCAGCAGCCAGGTTTCGCTAGCGGGAGAAGGTTTTAGGCACGAGCAGTACTTC
CASSQVSLAGEGFRHEQYF
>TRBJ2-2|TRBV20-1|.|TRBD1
TGCAGTGCTATCCCCGGGACAGGGGACACCGGGGAGCTGTTTTTT
CSAIPGTGDTGELFF
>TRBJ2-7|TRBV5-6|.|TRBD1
TGTGCCAGCAGCTTGAGTGACAGGGGCTACGAGCAGTACTTC
CASSLSDRGYEQYF
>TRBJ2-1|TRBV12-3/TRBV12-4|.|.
TGTGCCAGCAGTCCCGGCGAGGGGGGGAGCTCCTACAATGAGCAGTTCTTC
CASSPGEGGSSYNEQFF
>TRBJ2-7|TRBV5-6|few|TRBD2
TGTGCCAGCAGCTTGGCCGGGCTAGCGGTCTACGAGCAGTACTTC
CASSLAGLAVYEQYF
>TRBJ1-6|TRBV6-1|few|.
TGTGCCAGCACCCAGGACGGGGACTATAATTCACCCCTCCACTTT
CASTQDGDYNSPLHF
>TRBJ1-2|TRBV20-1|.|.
TGCAGTGCTAGAGACGAGGGGGTTGTGTATGGCTACACCTTC
CSARDEGVVYGYTF
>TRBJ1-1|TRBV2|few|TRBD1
TGTGCCAGCAGGACAGGGGTTTTCACTGAAGCTTTCTTT
CASRTGVFTEAFF
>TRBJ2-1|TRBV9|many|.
TGTGCCAGCAGCGTAGGACTGAACAATGAGCAGTTCTTC
CASSVGLNNEQFF
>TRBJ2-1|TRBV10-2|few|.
TGCGCCAGCAGTGGGGTAGCGTATGAGCAGTTCTTC
CASSGVAYEQFF
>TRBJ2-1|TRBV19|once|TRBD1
TGTGCCAGTAGTGACACAACCGGGACAGGGGACAATGAGCAGTTCTTC
CASSDTTGTGDNEQFF
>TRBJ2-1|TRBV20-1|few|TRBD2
TGCAGTGCCAGCCCCACTAGCGGGAGTCGCAATGAGCAGTTCTTC
CSASPTSGSRNEQFF
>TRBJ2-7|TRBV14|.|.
TGTGCCAGCAGCCCGGGGGCAGCCTACGAGCAGTACTTC
CASSPGAAYEQYF
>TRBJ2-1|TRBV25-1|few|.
TGTGCCAGCAGTGAATACGGGTCGGGAAGGGAGTTCTTC
CASSEYGSGREFF
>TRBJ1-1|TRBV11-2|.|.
TGTGCCAGCAGCCGCTCAGGAGGAGCGTACACTGAAGCTTTCTTT
CASSRSGGAYTEAFF
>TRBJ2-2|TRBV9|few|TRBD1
TGTGCCAGCAGCGGCCTCCGGGACAGTCGGTCCGGGGAGCTGTTTTTT
CASSGLRDSRSGELFF
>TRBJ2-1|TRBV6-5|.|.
TGTGCCAGCAGTTACTCTACAGGGTTCCCCTCGTTCTTC
CASSYSTGFPSFF
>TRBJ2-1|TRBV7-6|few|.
TGTGCCAGCAGCTCGCCCGGGACCCAGTTCTTC
CASSSPGTQFF
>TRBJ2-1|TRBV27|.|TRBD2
TGTGCCAGCAGTACTCGAGCGGGGACCTACAATGAGCAGTTCTTC
CASSTRAGTYNEQFF
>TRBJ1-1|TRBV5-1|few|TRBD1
TGCGCCAGCGCACGGACGGGACAGGGGGCTAAGAACACTGAAGCTTTCTTT
CASARTGQGAKNTEAFF
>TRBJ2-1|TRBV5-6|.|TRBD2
TGTGCCAGTGCAGCGGGGATAAACTACAATGAGCAGTTCTTC
CASAAGINYNEQFF
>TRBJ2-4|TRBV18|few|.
TGTGCCACCTCCCCGGGAGCCAAAAACATTCAGTACTTC
CATSPGAKNIQYF
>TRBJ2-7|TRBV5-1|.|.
TGCGCCAGCAGCTTGGTGGCAGGGGCCCCGGGGGAGCAGTACTTC
CASSLVAGAPGEQYF
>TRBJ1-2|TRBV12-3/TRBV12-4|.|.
TGTGCCAGCAGTGGCGGCGGGAATAGGGATGGCTACACCTTC
CASSGGGNRDGYTF
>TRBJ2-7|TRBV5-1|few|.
TGCGCCAGCAGCCTAGAGACAGTAGGCCCCTACGAGCAGTACTTC
CASSLETVGPYEQYF
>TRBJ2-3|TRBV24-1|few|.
TGTGCCACCAGTGATTTCGCGAACACAGATACGCAGTATTTT
CATSDFANTDTQYF
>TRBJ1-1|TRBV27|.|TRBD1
TGTGCCAGCAGTCTGACAGGGCGAACGACTGAAGCTTTCTTT
CASSLTGRTTEAFF
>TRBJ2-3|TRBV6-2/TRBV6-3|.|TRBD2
TGTGCCAGCAGTCCACGGACTAGCGAAGCGGATACGCAGTATTTT
CASSPRTSEADTQYF
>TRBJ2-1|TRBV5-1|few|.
TGCGCCAGCAGCCTTGCGGCGGCGGATTCCTACAATGAGCAGTTCTTC
CASSLAAADSYNEQFF
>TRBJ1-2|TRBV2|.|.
TGTGCCAGCAGTGCCACTTCGGGTGTTAACTATGGCTACACCTTC
CASSATSGVNYGYTF
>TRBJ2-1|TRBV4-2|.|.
TGTGCCAGCAGCCAAGACCCGGACTTGTACAATGAGCAGTTCTTC
CASSQDPDLYNEQFF
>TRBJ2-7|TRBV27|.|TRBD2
TGTGCCAGCAGATTACTGCTAGCGGGAGTACGCTACGAGCAGTACTTC
CASRLLLAGVRYEQYF
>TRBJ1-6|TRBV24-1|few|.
TGTGCCGCCAGCGGGGGGTCCTATAATTCACCCCTCCACTTT
CAASGGSYNSPLHF
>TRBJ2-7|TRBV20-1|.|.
TGCAGTGCTGGCAAGACTAGTTTACTTCCGAGGGAGCAGTACTTC
CSAGKTSLLPREQYF
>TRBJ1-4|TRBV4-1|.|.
TGCGCCAGCAGCCGCCTGGGACTAATTAATGAAAAACTGTTTTTT
CASSRLGLINEKLFF
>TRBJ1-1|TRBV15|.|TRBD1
TGTGCCACCAGGACAGGGGGTAGCACTGAAGCTTTCTTT
CATRTGGSTEAFF
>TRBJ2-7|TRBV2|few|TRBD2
TGTGCCAGCAGTGAAGGTGGGCTAGCGGGCCCGGGTGCCTACGAGCAGTACTTC
CASSEGGLAGPGAYEQYF
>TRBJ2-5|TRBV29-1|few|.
TGCAGCGTTGACGATTCACCTGGGGCGTCGGACCGAGAGACCCAGTACTTC
CSVDDSPGASDRETQYF
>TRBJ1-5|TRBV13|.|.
TGTGCCAGCAGCTTAGGCCACAGGCTGGGTCAGCCCCAGCATTTT
CASSLGHRLGQPQHF